This TCR beta chain originates from a study of blood T cells in healthy people across ages. Sample-barcoded 5' priming and a J-beta primer mix drove a second PCR of about 7 to 11 cycles. TCRdb itself ran the 5' RACE reads through MiXCR, one entry per CDR3 protein. The sample has 800,000 to 900,000 distinct CDR3 sequences; about 59% are singletons. The CDR3 has 13 residues. V dropped 11 bases and J dropped 3; count of bases not matched to a gene: 7. The V and J genes are TRBV12-3 or TRBV12-4 and TRBJ2-1; TRBD2 agrees at 7 bases. Sequencing input: blood. This receptor was taken from a young man in good health. CDR3 in DNA: TGTGCCGCTCGGCGGGACTACTACAATGAGCAGTTCTTC. Translated: CAARRDYYNEQFF.